Sequencing of this T cell receptor beta chain was carried out in a study of blood T cells in healthy people across ages. This CDR3 is built from 13 residues. Germline CDR1 and CDR2: LNHNV and YYDKDF (reference sequence). A remark on this clonotype: Its target is not known. This sequence may be a read error, since a much larger clone differs from it by one base.

Study results and caveats: Diversity was higher, and naive CD4+ cells more numerous, in long-lived donors than in aged donors. Older age coincided with a roughly linear decline in TCR beta diversity per million T cells.

Sample-barcoded 5' priming and a J-beta primer mix drove a second PCR of about 6 to 12 cycles. Tags on each cDNA molecule came from a template-switch adaptor with 12 random nucleotides. TCRdb re-called the 5' RACE reads through MiXCR, storing one row per CDR3 protein. The sample comprises about 600,000 distinct CDR3 sequences, about 45% of which are singletons, and about 26% rests with the top ten. Peripheral blood from each donor was collected in a volume of 9.5 to 10 milliliters. This receptor was taken from an elderly man in good health. The chain employs TRBV15 and TRBJ1-6; D is ambiguous. The sequencing sample was made of blood. The CDR3 here is CATSRDYNSPPHF. CDR3 sequence (DNA): TGTGCCACCAGCAGAGATTATAATTCACCCCCCCACTTT.